This paragraph reports one T cell receptor beta chain. This sample is part of a study of blood T cell repertoires in COVID-19. Study at large: Some COVID-19 samples were acute and others convalescent; all came from the United States, Italy and Spain.

Assay: immunoSEQ multiplex PCR; the TCRdb copy retains only in-frame clones and omits some. The sample holds around 100,000 clones; 80% to 90% are singletons and the top ten take around 10%. Trimming shortened V by 6 bases and J by 9 bases, and 12 bases separated the two germline ends. There are 11 residues in the CDR3. The germline V gene has CDR1 DFQATT and CDR2 SNEGSKA (reference sequence). The sequence was collected from a man of 80 years or more with acute or convalescent COVID-19. Sequencing was performed on peripheral blood. The chain joins TRBV20-1 to TRBJ1-3; D gene uncertain. This chain's CDR3 is CSAWAGTTIYF. CDR3 DNA sequence: TGCAGTGCCTGGGCGGGTACCACCATATATTTT.